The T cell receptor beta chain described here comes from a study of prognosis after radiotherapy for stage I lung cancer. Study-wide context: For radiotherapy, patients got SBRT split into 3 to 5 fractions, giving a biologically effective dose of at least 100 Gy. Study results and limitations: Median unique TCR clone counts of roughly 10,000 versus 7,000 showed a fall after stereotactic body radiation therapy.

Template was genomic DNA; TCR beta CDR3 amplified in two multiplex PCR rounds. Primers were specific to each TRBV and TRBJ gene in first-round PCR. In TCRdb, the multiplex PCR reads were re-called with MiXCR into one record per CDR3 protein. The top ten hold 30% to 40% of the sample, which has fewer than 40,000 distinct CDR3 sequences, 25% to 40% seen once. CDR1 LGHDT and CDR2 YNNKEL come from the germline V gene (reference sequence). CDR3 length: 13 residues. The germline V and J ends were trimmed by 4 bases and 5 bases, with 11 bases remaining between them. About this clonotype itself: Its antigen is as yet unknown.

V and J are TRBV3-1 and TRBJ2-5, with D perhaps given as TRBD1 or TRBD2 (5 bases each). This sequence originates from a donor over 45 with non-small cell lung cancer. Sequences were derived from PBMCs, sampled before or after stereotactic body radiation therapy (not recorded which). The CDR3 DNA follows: TGTGCCAGCAGCCCAGGGTGGGGGGAGACCCAGTACTTC. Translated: CASSPGWGETQYF.